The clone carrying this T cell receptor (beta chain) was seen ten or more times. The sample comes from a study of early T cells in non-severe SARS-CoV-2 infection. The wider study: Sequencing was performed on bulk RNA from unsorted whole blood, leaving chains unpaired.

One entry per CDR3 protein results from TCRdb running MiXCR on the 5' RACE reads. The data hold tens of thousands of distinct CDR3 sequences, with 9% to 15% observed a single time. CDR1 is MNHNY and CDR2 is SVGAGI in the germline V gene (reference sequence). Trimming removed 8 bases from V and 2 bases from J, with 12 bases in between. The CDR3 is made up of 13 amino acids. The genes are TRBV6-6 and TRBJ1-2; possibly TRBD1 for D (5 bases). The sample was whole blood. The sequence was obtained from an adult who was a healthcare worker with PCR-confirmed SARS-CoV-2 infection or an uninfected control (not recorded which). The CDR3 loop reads CASVSAGNYGYTF. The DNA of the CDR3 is TGTGCCAGCGTGAGCGCAGGGAACTATGGCTACACCTTC.